A selection of T cell receptor beta chains follows, all from one sample in a study of memory CD4+ T cells and cytomegalovirus serostatus. Data came from immunoSEQ multiplex PCR; TCRdb stores just in-frame clones and leaves some out. Of some 52,000 clones in the sample, 65% to 80% were seen once. The sequenced sample consisted of memory CD4+ T cells from blood. The source of these receptors is an adult in good health and CMV-seropositive. Both conserved end residues are part of each CDR3. The order of the fields is clone size, J gene, D gene, V gene, CDR3 DNA, CDR3 protein. The D gene is left open where the match is weak. Clone size, where shown, is once, few, many, or a class for clones that have expanded.

size: few; J: TRBJ2-5; D: NA; V: TRBV20-1; DNA: TGCAGTGCTAGAATCGGGGAGACCCAGTACTTC; CDR3: CSARIGETQYF
size: NA; J: TRBJ2-7; D: TRBD1; V: TRBV2; DNA: TGTGCCAGCAGTGAAGCCGCCGGGACAGGGGGGTACGAGCAGTACTTC; CDR3: CASSEAAGTGGYEQYF
size: NA; J: TRBJ2-7; D: NA; V: TRBV30; DNA: TGTGCCTGTGGGGAGACTCCCTACGAGCAGTACTTC; CDR3: CACGETPYEQYF
size: NA; J: TRBJ2-5; D: TRBD2; V: TRBV5-6; DNA: TGTGCCAGCAGCTTGGCGGCGGGGGTGGGAGGGACCCAGTACTTC; CDR3: CASSLAAGVGGTQYF
size: NA; J: TRBJ1-2; D: NA; V: TRBV19; DNA: TGTGCCAGTAGCTTGGGGACTGCTGCCTTAGCCTACACCTTC; CDR3: CASSLGTAALAYTF
size: once; J: TRBJ2-7; D: NA; V: TRBV7-9; DNA: TGTGCCAGCAGCCCCCGAGGCTCGCCCTACGAGCAGTACTTC; CDR3: CASSPRGSPYEQYF
size: NA; J: TRBJ2-2; D: NA; V: TRBV7-2; DNA: TGTGCCAGCAGCTGGTGGGGGAGAGGAGAGACCGGGGAGCTGTTTTTT; CDR3: CASSWWGRGETGELFF
size: NA; J: TRBJ1-5; D: NA; V: TRBV2; DNA: TGTGCCAGCCAGGGAGTTGGCAATCAGCCCCAGCATTTT; CDR3: CASQGVGNQPQHF
size: NA; J: TRBJ1-5; D: NA; V: TRBV30; DNA: TGTGCCTGGAGGGGGGCCGGGGGGAGTCAGCCCCAGCATTTT; CDR3: CAWRGAGGSQPQHF
size: NA; J: TRBJ1-1; D: NA; V: TRBV7-3; DNA: TGTGCCAGCAGCCATCCGAACACTGAAGCTTTCTTT; CDR3: CASSHPNTEAFF
size: NA; J: TRBJ1-1; D: NA; V: TRBV7-2; DNA: TGTGCCAGCAGCTTACCACCTATGATGGGTTGGGACACTGAAGCTTTCTTT; CDR3: CASSLPPMMGWDTEAFF
size: NA; J: TRBJ2-2; D: NA; V: TRBV7-8; DNA: TGTGCCAGCAGCCCCCCACAGGGTTCGGGGACCGGGGAGCTGTTTTTT; CDR3: CASSPPQGSGTGELFF
size: once; J: TRBJ2-3; D: NA; V: TRBV7-9; DNA: TGTGCCAGCAGCCAGGGCGGAGTAGATACGCAGTATTTT; CDR3: CASSQGGVDTQYF
size: NA; J: TRBJ1-1; D: NA; V: TRBV5-4; DNA: TGTGCCAGCAGCTTGGAGAGGGGGGCCGGTGAAGCTTTCTTT; CDR3: CASSLERGAGEAFF
size: NA; J: TRBJ1-2; D: TRBD1; V: TRBV29-1; DNA: TGCAGCGTCCCTTTGACAGGGGCTAACTATGGCTACACCTTC; CDR3: CSVPLTGANYGYTF
size: NA; J: TRBJ2-7; D: NA; V: TRBV7-3; DNA: TGTGCCAGCAGCTCGTCCATGGAGTCCGAGCAGTACTTC; CDR3: CASSSSMESEQYF
size: NA; J: TRBJ2-2; D: NA; V: TRBV5-1; DNA: TGCGCCAGCAGCTTGGGCGGGAACACCGGGGAGCTGTTTTTT; CDR3: CASSLGGNTGELFF
size: few; J: TRBJ1-1; D: NA; V: TRBV18; DNA: TGTGCCAGCTCACCATGGGGCACTGAAGCTTTCTTT; CDR3: CASSPWGTEAFF
size: once; J: TRBJ2-7; D: TRBD1; V: TRBV6-1; DNA: TGTGCCAGCAGTGAGGTTCGGGGACAGGGTGGTCTCGAGCAGTACTTC; CDR3: CASSEVRGQGGLEQYF
size: NA; J: TRBJ1-3; D: NA; V: TRBV9; DNA: TGTGCCAGCAGCGTAGCAGGCTCTGGAAACACCATATATTTT; CDR3: CASSVAGSGNTIYF
size: NA; J: TRBJ1-1; D: NA; V: TRBV10-3; DNA: TGTGCCATCAGTGAGTCTCAGAGGAGTATGAACACTGAAGCTTTCTTT; CDR3: CAISESQRSMNTEAFF
size: few; J: TRBJ2-1; D: TRBD1; V: TRBV6-5; DNA: TGTGCCAGCAGTTCTACCCCGGGACAGGGGGGCGAGCAGTTCTTC; CDR3: CASSSTPGQGGEQFF
size: NA; J: TRBJ2-2; D: TRBD2; V: TRBV19; DNA: TGTGCCAGTACCATGGGGGGGCGCGGGAGGACCGGGGAGCTGTTTTTT; CDR3: CASTMGGRGRTGELFF
size: NA; J: TRBJ1-1; D: NA; V: TRBV7-2; DNA: TGTGCCAGCAGCTTACAAACCACTGAAGCTTTCTTT; CDR3: CASSLQTTEAFF
size: NA; J: TRBJ1-2; D: NA; V: TRBV19; DNA: TGTGCCAGTGCCGGACAGAGTAACTATGGCTACACCTTC; CDR3: CASAGQSNYGYTF
size: NA; J: TRBJ2-1; D: TRBD2; V: TRBV11-1; DNA: TGTGCCAGCAGGGGGACTAGTGAGCAGTTCTTC; CDR3: CASRGTSEQFF
size: few; J: TRBJ2-7; D: NA; V: TRBV5-1; DNA: TGCGCCAGCAGCTTGGAGGGGACCCTGGGTGAGCAGTACTTC; CDR3: CASSLEGTLGEQYF
size: NA; J: TRBJ2-1; D: NA; V: TRBV2; DNA: TGTGCCAGCAGCGTAGACAGGAGTCAAGGCAATGAGCAGTTCTTC; CDR3: CASSVDRSQGNEQFF
size: once; J: TRBJ2-4; D: NA; V: TRBV29-1; DNA: TGCAGCGTTGAAGATCAGACTTATGGCAAAAACATTCAGTACTTC; CDR3: CSVEDQTYGKNIQYF
size: NA; J: TRBJ2-3; D: NA; V: TRBV7-7; DNA: TGTGCTAGCAGCTTAGGGGGACTGTCCTCCACAGATACGCAGTATTTT; CDR3: CASSLGGLSSTDTQYF
size: once; J: TRBJ2-6; D: TRBD2; V: TRBV7-2; DNA: TGTGCCAGCAGCCGGACTAGCGGGGGATTATCTGGGGCCAACGTCCTGACTTTC; CDR3: CASSRTSGGLSGANVLTF
size: NA; J: TRBJ2-5; D: NA; V: TRBV6-5; DNA: TGTGCCAGCAGTGAATACGGCCAGTACTTC; CDR3: CASSEYGQYF
size: few; J: TRBJ2-5; D: TRBD1; V: TRBV5-1; DNA: TGCGCCAGCAGCACCCGGCCCGGGACAGGAGAAGATAGGACCCAGTACTTC; CDR3: CASSTRPGTGEDRTQYF
size: once; J: TRBJ1-1; D: NA; V: TRBV19; DNA: TGTGCCAGTAGTATGATGGGGGATTTAGGCACTGAAGCTTTCTTT; CDR3: CASSMMGDLGTEAFF
size: NA; J: TRBJ1-5; D: TRBD1; V: TRBV7-8; DNA: TGTGCCAGCAGCTCCCTAGGGGGACAGGGGGACAATCAGCCCCAGCATTTT; CDR3: CASSSLGGQGDNQPQHF
size: NA; J: TRBJ2-2; D: TRBD2; V: TRBV7-7; DNA: TGTGCTAGCAGCTTAGCGACGGGGGGGACCGGGGAGCTGTTTTTT; CDR3: CASSLATGGTGELFF
size: NA; J: TRBJ1-1; D: NA; V: TRBV2; DNA: TGTGCCAGCAGTCTATGGACAAAGAACACTGAAGCTTTCTTT; CDR3: CASSLWTKNTEAFF
size: NA; J: TRBJ2-2; D: TRBD2; V: TRBV5-1; DNA: TGCGCCAGCAGCGGGGGACTAGCGGGGAAAAACACCGGGGAGCTGTTTTTT; CDR3: CASSGGLAGKNTGELFF
size: NA; J: TRBJ2-3; D: NA; V: TRBV2; DNA: TGTGCCAGCAATCCGGGACGGGCAAGCCGGACAGATACGCAGTATTTT; CDR3: CASNPGRASRTDTQYF
size: NA; J: TRBJ1-4; D: TRBD1; V: TRBV4-1; DNA: TGCGCCAGCAGCCAAGGGGAGGGGGCGCGTGTTGAAAAACTGTTTTTT; CDR3: CASSQGEGARVEKLFF
size: once; J: TRBJ1-2; D: NA; V: TRBV6-5; DNA: TGTGCCAGCAGTTACTCGTATCGCAACTATGGCTACACCTTC; CDR3: CASSYSYRNYGYTF
size: few; J: TRBJ1-5; D: NA; V: TRBV27; DNA: TGTGCCAGCAGTCTAGGGGGGGGGAGTCAGCCCCAGCATTTT; CDR3: CASSLGGGSQPQHF
size: NA; J: TRBJ2-3; D: TRBD2; V: TRBV29-1; DNA: TGCAGCGTTGAAAAGCCTAGCGGCCACACAGATACGCAGTATTTT; CDR3: CSVEKPSGHTDTQYF
size: NA; J: TRBJ1-3; D: NA; V: TRBV19; DNA: TGTGCCAGTAACCTAGGACTCCCGAGCTCTGGAAACACCATATATTTT; CDR3: CASNLGLPSSGNTIYF
size: NA; J: TRBJ1-5; D: NA; V: TRBV5-8; DNA: TGTGCCAGCAGCTTGGCTCCAAATCAGCCCCAGCATTTT; CDR3: CASSLAPNQPQHF
size: NA; J: TRBJ2-7; D: TRBD2; V: TRBV5-4; DNA: TGTGCCAGCAGCTTGCCGAAACTCGGTCGCGGGAGTTACGAGCAGTACTTC; CDR3: CASSLPKLGRGSYEQYF
size: NA; J: TRBJ2-3; D: TRBD2; V: TRBV27; DNA: TGTGCCAGCAGTCTACTAGCGGGGGCCACAGATACGCAGTATTTT; CDR3: CASSLLAGATDTQYF
size: NA; J: TRBJ1-2; D: NA; V: TRBV28; DNA: TGTGCCATCCAGGAAAGGCGCTCGGGACAACCCGCCTTC; CDR3: CAIQERRSGQPAF
size: NA; J: TRBJ1-3; D: NA; V: TRBV11-2; DNA: TGTGCCAGCAGCACTGCAGGGAGAAACACCATATATTTT; CDR3: CASSTAGRNTIYF
size: NA; J: TRBJ1-3; D: TRBD1; V: TRBV28; DNA: TGTGCCAGCAGTTTCGGGACAGGGATCTCTGGAAACACCATATATTTT; CDR3: CASSFGTGISGNTIYF
size: NA; J: TRBJ2-2; D: TRBD2; V: TRBV5-5; DNA: TGTGCCAGCAGCTTGACTAGCGCGGGGACCGGGGAGCTGTTTTTT; CDR3: CASSLTSAGTGELFF
size: NA; J: TRBJ1-1; D: NA; V: TRBV18; DNA: TGTGCCAGCTCAGCCGACAGCCTCACTGAAGCTTTCTTT; CDR3: CASSADSLTEAFF
size: NA; J: TRBJ2-5; D: NA; V: TRBV5-1; DNA: TGCGCCAGCAGCTTGGGGGCTGGTGCGACAGCTCAAGAGACCCAGTACTTC; CDR3: CASSLGAGATAQETQYF
size: NA; J: TRBJ2-5; D: TRBD1; V: TRBV5-5; DNA: TGTGCCAGCAGCCGAAGGGACAGGGGGGAGACCCAGTACTTC; CDR3: CASSRRDRGETQYF
size: NA; J: TRBJ2-3; D: NA; V: TRBV6-5; DNA: TGTGCCAGCAGTTACGGTAGCGGCTACACAGATACGCAGTATTTT; CDR3: CASSYGSGYTDTQYF
size: once; J: TRBJ2-1; D: TRBD2; V: TRBV25-1; DNA: TGTGCCAGCAGATCCGGGACTAGCGGGAGAAATGAGCAGTTCTTC; CDR3: CASRSGTSGRNEQFF
size: few; J: TRBJ1-1; D: TRBD1; V: TRBV10-3; DNA: TGTGCCATCAGTGATCTTGGACAGGCTGAAGCTTTCTTT; CDR3: CAISDLGQAEAFF
size: NA; J: TRBJ1-5; D: NA; V: TRBV19; DNA: TGTGCCAGTAGTATGACGGCCAGCAATAATCAGCCCCAGCATTTT; CDR3: CASSMTASNNQPQHF